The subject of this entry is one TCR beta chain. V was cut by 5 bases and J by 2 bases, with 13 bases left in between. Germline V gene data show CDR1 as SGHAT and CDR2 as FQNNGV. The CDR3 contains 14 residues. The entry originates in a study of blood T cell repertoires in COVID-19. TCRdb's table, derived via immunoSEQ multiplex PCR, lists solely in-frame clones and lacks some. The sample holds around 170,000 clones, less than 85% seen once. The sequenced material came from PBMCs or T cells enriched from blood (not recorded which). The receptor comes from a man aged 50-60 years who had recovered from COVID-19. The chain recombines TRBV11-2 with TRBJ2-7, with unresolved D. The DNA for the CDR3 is TGTGCCAGCAGCCGGGTGGAAACCACCTACGAGCAGTACTTC. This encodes CASSRVETTYEQYF.